A single T cell receptor (beta chain) is shown here with its context. Its antigen is unknown. Base qualities are not provided; no much larger clone lies one nucleotide away. The data were obtained in a study of CD4 T cells in relation to SARS-CoV-2 and coronaviruses (dated by TCRdb to about 2021). Background for the entire study: Using patient-derived lymphoblastoid cell lines, the shared crossreactive spike epitopes were mapped to their HLA restriction. At the level of individual TCR clonotypes, the study evaluated whether memory CD4+ T cells crossreact between the spike proteins of SARS-CoV-2 and those of common cold coronaviruses. For other donors in the study, expansion assays were sequenced with a different, Illumina-based TCR-beta assay. Samples from a few pre-COVID donors and the naive versus memory experiments were sequenced with the Adaptive Biotechnologies TCR-sequencing kit; other data were Illumina-based. The research as a whole found: Pre-pandemic and post-infection samples were not both contributed by any donor, so tracing of the source of pre-existing responses was limited. Memory CD4+ clonotypes crossrecognizing SARS-CoV-2 and at least one common cold coronavirus spike were found in approximately 60% of donors. Significantly weaker SARS-CoV-2-driven expansion was shown by crossreactive clones than by monoreactive clones, consistent with antigenic imprinting. Small numbers of patients and of tested TCRs were a limitation of the study. Naive versus memory sequencing indicated that memory recall responses, rather than primary responses primed during culture, are detected by the assay. Since the crossreactivity analysis centred on spike protein, crossreactivity against other viral proteins was not assessed.

Germline trimming amounts to 0 bases on V and 4 bases on J, with 6 as the count of junction bases outside the gene matches. The germline V gene sets CDR1 to SGHRS and CDR2 to YFSETQ. From the cysteine up to the phenylalanine, the CDR3 has a length of 16 residues. The only DNA kept is the CDR3, 48 bases in frame from the first base. Uncultured naive and memory CD4+ T cell DNA received deep-resolution immunoSEQ TCR-beta sequencing. The authors' analysis ran thus. During preprocessing, nonproductive sequences were discarded, as were any CDR3s that did not begin with C, did not end with F or W, or were shorter than 7 amino acids. Cultured and uncultured naive and memory CD4+ repertoires were searched for previously identified spike- and CEF-reactive CDR3s. After three terminal residues were trimmed from each end, CDR3 homology was quantified as pairwise Levenshtein distance using the stringdist R package. Imported from immuneACCESS, the table was reduced by TCRdb to in-frame sequences with V and J called. These copies leave out some clones; in studies compared against another copy, an unresolved V gene accounts for under half, and the cause of the remainder is not known. The V and J calls and clone size come from that table; D and trimming were worked out from the DNA. The sample table contains approximately 64,000 clones; only one count was recorded for approximately 94% of them. Roughly 0.14% of the sample rests with the top ten.

CD4+ T cells from unexposed donors were collected before the COVID-19 pandemic (2011-2018). Naive and memory CD4+ T cells were separated from cryopreserved PBMCs by CD4 enrichment followed by EasySep naive CD4+ T cell enrichment. Leukapheresis product for the unexposed donors was bought commercially. Ficoll-Paque PLUS gradient centrifugation was used to isolate PBMCs from leukapheresis product or whole blood. PBMCs were either used fresh in the expansion assay or cryopreserved at -140 degrees C. The QIAamp Micro DNA Kit was used to extract genomic DNA from the CD4+ T cells. The chain was built from TRBV5-1 and TRBJ2-7, and TRBD1 matches 11 of the central bases. What was sequenced was naive CD4+ T cells from PBMCs. The cell subset or site label, read with the paper, signifies: naive CD4+ T cells isolated by negative enrichment. This receptor was obtained from a human donor in good health. The nucleotides read TGCGCCAGCAGCTTGGCCTCTGGGACAGGGGGTTACGAGCAGTACTTC. Its translation reads: CASSLASGTGGYEQYF. The reference TRBV5-1 and TRBJ2-7 proteins fill in what lies around the CDR3, so the full variable domain reads KAGVTQTPRYLIKTRGQQVTLSCSPISGHRSVSWYQQTPGQGLQFLFEYFSETQRNKGNFPGRFSGRQFSNSRSEMNVSTLELGDSALYLCASSLASGTGGYEQYFGPGTRLTVT.